The 14 T cell receptor beta chains in this list originate from one sample, sequenced in a study of tumor T cells in aggressive B-cell lymphoma. Some clones are missing from TCRdb's copy, which holds only in-frame ones; the method was immunoSEQ multiplex PCR. This table holds 2,500 to 4,000 clones, 70% to 85% found once. Source material: tumor tissue. These receptors were obtained from an adult with diffuse large B cell lymphoma.

This clone was counted once. The V gene is TRBV19, the J gene TRBJ2-5; perhaps TRBD2 as D (6 bases). V was clipped by 3 bases and J by 2 bases, with 16 bases between them. This CDR3 has 16 residues. CDR1 and CDR2 from the germline V gene are LNHDA and SQIVND (reference sequence). CDR3 protein: CASSMGMGGEQETQYF. DNA of the CDR3: TGTGCCAGTAGTATGGGAATGGGGGGTGAACAAGAGACCCAGTACTTC.

The chain links TRBV11-2 to TRBJ2-3; 7 bases are shared with TRBD2. CDR1 and CDR2 (germline): SGHAT, FQNNGV. The CDR3 extends over 16 amino acids. V shed 7 bases and J 0 bases; nucleotides not matched to a gene: 10. The CDR3 loop reads CASTSTGGRSTDTQYF. The CDR3 DNA reads as TGTGCCAGCACCTCCACCGGGGGGAGAAGCACAGATACGCAGTATTTT.

The chain carries TRBV19 and TRBJ1-2, with D maybe TRBD1 (5 bases). Per germline, CDR1 LNHDA and CDR2 SQIVND (reference sequence). This CDR3 contains 11 residues. Trimming removed 2 bases at V and 7 bases at J, with 5 bases between. The DNA of the CDR3 is TGTGCCAGTAGTATACAGGGTGGCTACACCTTC. This sequence encodes CASSIQGGYTF.

This clone showed up just once. V gene TRBV4-2 combines with J gene TRBJ2-5; TRBD2 agrees at 8 bases. Per the germline V gene, CDR1 is LGHNA and CDR2 is YNFKEQ. After removal of 1 base from V and 2 bases from J, the junction contained 3 bases not matched to a gene. This CDR3 comprises 15 residues. CDR3 in amino acids: CASSQGTSGQETQYF. CDR3 DNA: TGTGCCAGCAGCCAAGGAACTAGCGGACAAGAGACCCAGTACTTC.

The chain recombines TRBV18 with TRBJ2-5, with 8 bases matching TRBD2. The V segment lost 3 bases and the J segment 4 bases; nucleotides outside the gene matches: 10. Germline V CDR1 and CDR2: KGHSH, LQKENI. The CDR3 covers 16 residues. The CDR3 sequence is CASSPMGLVASETQYF. The CDR3 nucleotides are TGTGCCAGCTCACCCATGGGACTAGTTGCATCAGAGACCCAGTACTTC. Combining the CDR3 with reference TRBV18 and TRBJ2-5 gives the whole variable domain NAGVMQNPRHLVRRRGQEARLRCSPMKGHSHVYWYRQLPEEGLKFMVYLQKENIIDESGMPKERFSAEFPKEGPSILRIQQVVRGDSAAYFCASSPMGLVASETQYFGPGTRLLVL.

The J gene is TRBJ1-5, the V gene TRBV7-8; 9 bases line up with TRBD1. Trimming removed 5 bases from V and 4 bases from J; junction bases left unmatched: 6. Germline V gene sequence: CDR1 SGHVS, CDR2 FQNEAQ. The CDR3 consists of 15 residues. The CDR3 DNA sequence: TGTGCCAGCAGCCCCCTGGACAGGGGTAATCAGCCCCAGCATTTT. It yields the protein CASSPLDRGNQPQHF.

The V call is TRBV5-1, the J call TRBJ1-1, with unresolved D. V lost 0 bases and J lost 5, with 11 bases in between. The CDR3 runs to 14 residues. Looked up from germline, CDR1 is SGHRS and CDR2 is YFSETQ. Here the CDR3 reads CASSLGGGKTEAFF. The CDR3 DNA follows: TGCGCCAGCAGCTTGGGCGGAGGGAAGACTGAAGCTTTCTTT.

This sequence joins TRBV28 and TRBJ2-2; D is perhaps TRBD1 (5 bases). The CDR3 totals 15 residues. The V gene's germline CDR1 is MDHEN and CDR2 SYDVKM. V lost 5 bases and J lost 6, with 16 bases in between. The CDR3 sequence is CASSLLQGGAGELFF. The CDR3 DNA is TGTGCCAGCAGTCTACTCCAGGGTGGTGCCGGGGAGCTGTTTTTT.

The chain carries TRBV28 and TRBJ2-3, with TRBD2 identical over 10 bases. CDR1 is MDHEN, CDR2 SYDVKM, per germline. The CDR3 sequence is 14 residues long. With 7 bases clipped from V and 4 bases from J, the junction kept 5 bases outside the gene matches. In DNA, the CDR3 is TGTGCCAGCAACCTAGCGGGGGCGGCAGATACGCAGTATTTT. It is translated as CASNLAGAADTQYF.

DNA of the CDR3: TGTGCCAGCAGTTACTCTAAGCGGGGGGGCCATGAGACCCAGTACTTC. Translated, it gives CASSYSKRGGHETQYF. The chain combines TRBV6-5 with TRBJ2-5; 10 nucleotides align to TRBD2. This CDR3 comprises 16 residues. Germline CDR1 and CDR2: MNHEY and SVGAGI. With V trimmed by 0 bases and J by 5 bases, 6 bases remained unmatched.

The V gene is TRBV20-1, the J gene TRBJ2-1; D remains ambiguous. The length of the CDR3 is 10 residues. V lost 3 bases to trimming and J lost 6 bases, with 3 bases between them. Germline V gives CDR1 DFQATT, CDR2 SNEGSKA (reference sequence). CDR3 in amino acids: CSASSNEQFF. The DNA for the CDR3 is TGCAGTGCTAGCAGCAATGAGCAGTTCTTC.

CDR3 sequence: CASSQDPTGNQETQYF. CDR3 sequence (DNA): TGTGCCAGCAGCCAAGACCCCACAGGTAATCAAGAGACCCAGTACTTC. The V gene is TRBV14, the J gene TRBJ2-5; D may be TRBD1 (5 bases). Germline V gives CDR1 SGHDN, CDR2 FVKESK. V dropped 0 bases and J dropped 2 bases, with 13 bases sitting between them. The length of the CDR3 is 16 residues.

V is TRBV19 and J is TRBJ1-5; 10 bases line up with TRBD1. CDR1 LNHDA and CDR2 SQIVND come from the germline V gene (reference sequence). Losses at the gene ends were 4 bases for V and 6 bases for J; bases not matched to a gene: 9. This CDR3 region has 16 residues. CDR3 residues: CASSNRETGGGQPQHF. CDR3 DNA: TGTGCCAGTAGTAACCGGGAGACAGGGGGCGGTCAGCCCCAGCATTTT.

This rearrangement joins TRBV11-2 to TRBJ1-2; weak D call: TRBD1 (6 bases). Germline values: CDR1 SGHAT, CDR2 FQNNGV. The CDR3 totals 14 residues. The V and J ends lost 5 bases and 4 bases respectively, with 14 bases between them. For the CDR3, the DNA is TGTGCCAGCAGCACACTGGGACACTCCTATGGCTACACCTTC. Translating gives CASSTLGHSYGYTF.